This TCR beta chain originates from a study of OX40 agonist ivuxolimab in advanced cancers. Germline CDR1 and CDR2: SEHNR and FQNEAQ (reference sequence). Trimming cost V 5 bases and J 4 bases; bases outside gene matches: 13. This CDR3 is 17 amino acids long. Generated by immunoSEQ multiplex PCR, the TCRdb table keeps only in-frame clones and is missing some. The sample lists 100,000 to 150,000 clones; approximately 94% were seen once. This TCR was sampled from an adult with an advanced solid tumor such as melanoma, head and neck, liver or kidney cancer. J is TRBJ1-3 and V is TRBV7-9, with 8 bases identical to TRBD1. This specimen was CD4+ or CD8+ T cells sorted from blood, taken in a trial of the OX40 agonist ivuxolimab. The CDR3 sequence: CASSTGQGIPDGNTIYF. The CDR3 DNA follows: TGTGCCAGCAGCACCGGACAGGGAATTCCTGACGGAAACACCATATATTTT.